This TCR beta chain came from a study of blood T cell repertoires in COVID-19. Looking at the study overall: From the United States, Italy and Spain came samples of acute and convalescent COVID-19. The analysed material was cDNA or gDNA that came from T cells, B-cell-depleted T cells, or PBMCs.

Authors' methods: Amplification with reference gene primers provided the estimates of nucleated cell counts. Measured with immunoSEQ multiplex PCR; TCRdb has only the in-frame clones, and not every one. V and J calls and clone size come straight from that table; D and trimming were deduced from the DNA. The profile shows around 300,000 clones, roughly 87% of them singletons. The ends lost 5 bases at V and 8 bases at J; junction bases unmatched: 11. This CDR3 has 16 residues. Germline lookup yields CDR1 MDHEN and CDR2 SYDVKM. The rearrangement links TRBV28 to TRBJ2-1; 11 bases match TRBD1. Sequencing was performed on peripheral blood. This TCR was sampled from a man younger than 35 with active or convalescent COVID-19. CDR3 protein: CASSDTGTGGRDEQFF. Here the CDR3 DNA reads TGTGCCAGCAGTGACACCGGGACAGGGGGGAGGGATGAGCAGTTCTTC.